The sequence of this T cell receptor beta chain was determined in a study of blood T cell repertoires in COVID-19. Study-wide context: COVID-19 samples, acute and convalescent, were from the United States, Italy and Spain.

Participants, about 18 to 89 years old, spanned about 26 US areas. Participants' own reports of clinical history determined their cohort assignment. In the study's own analysis: Amplified reference gene primers provided the basis for estimating nucleated cell counts. Profiling relied on immunoSEQ multiplex PCR, and the TCRdb table lists in-frame clones only, not all of them. D and trimming were read from the DNA, whereas the V and J calls and clone size are those reported in that table. The sample holds roughly 200,000 clones, roughly 83% seen once. The origin of this receptor is a man aged 35 to 55 with acute COVID-19. Sequencing was done on a sample of PBMCs or T cells enriched from blood (not recorded which).

The CDR3 sequence: CASRGTLSYEQYF. CDR3 nucleotides: TGTGCCAGCAGGGGGACACTCTCCTACGAGCAGTACTTC. The chain employs TRBV6-5 and TRBJ2-7; D may be TRBD1 (6 bases). Trimming removed 6 bases from V and 0 bases from J, with 9 bases in between. The CDR3 extends over 13 amino acids. The germline CDR1 and CDR2 sequences are MNHEY and SVGAGI.